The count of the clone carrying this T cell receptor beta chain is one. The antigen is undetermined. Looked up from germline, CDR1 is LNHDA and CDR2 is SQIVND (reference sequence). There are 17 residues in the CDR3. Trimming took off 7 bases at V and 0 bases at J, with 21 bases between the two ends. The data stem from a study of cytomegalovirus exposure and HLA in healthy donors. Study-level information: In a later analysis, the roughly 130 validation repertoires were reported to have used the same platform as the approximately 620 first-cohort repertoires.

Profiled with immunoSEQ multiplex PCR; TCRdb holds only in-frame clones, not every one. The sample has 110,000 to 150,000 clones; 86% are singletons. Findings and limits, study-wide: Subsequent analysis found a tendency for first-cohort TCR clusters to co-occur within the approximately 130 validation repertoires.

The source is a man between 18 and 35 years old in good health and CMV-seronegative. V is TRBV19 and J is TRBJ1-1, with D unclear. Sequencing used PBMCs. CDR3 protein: CASIKWFSPEMNTEAFF. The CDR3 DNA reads TGTGCCAGTATTAAGTGGTTTTCCCCTGAGATGAACACTGAAGCTTTCTTT.